This T cell receptor beta chain was recorded in a study of cytomegalovirus exposure and HLA in healthy donors. Study-wide results and caveats: Evidence from a later analysis indicated that most CMV-associated TCR beta chains looked HLA-restricted. Reportedly, TCR beta sequences accurately predicted HLA-A and HLA-B alleles in most subjects.

This clone has a handful of counts. The antigen is unknown. Researchers ran the PCR with 60 Vbeta and 13 Jbeta primers. Authors' analysis steps: Later, an analysis found roughly 80 million unique TCR beta chains, and 8.5 million to 12 million of these were shared. Sequencing used immunoSEQ multiplex PCR; TCRdb keeps in-frame clones, though not all of them. Clonal size and the V and J genes are those of that table, whereas D and trimming came from the DNA. The table shows about 130,000 clones, with under 90% occurring only once. Sequencing was done on a sample of PBMCs. The TCR originated in a woman between 40 and 50 years old in good health and CMV-seronegative.

CDR3 DNA sequence: TGCGCCAGCAGTGACGCGGGGCCCACCTACGAGCAGTACTTC. This translates into CASSDAGPTYEQYF. V gene TRBV10-2 combines with J gene TRBJ2-7; weak D call: TRBD2 (6 bases). Germline CDR1 reads WSHSY; CDR2 reads SAAADI. Trimming took 3 bases from V and 2 from J, leaving 11 bases between them. The CDR3 is 14 residues long.